These 23 T cell receptor beta chains were sequenced from one sample in a study of blood T cells in healthy people across ages. The authors ran a second PCR of roughly 6 to 12 cycles using a sample-barcoded 5' primer and a J-beta primer mix. A single record per CDR3 protein comes from TCRdb applying MiXCR to the 5' RACE reads. Of about 1.7 million distinct CDR3 sequences in the sample, roughly 27% were seen once. Sequences were obtained from blood. The receptors here all came from a woman aged 30 to 39 in good health.

Only a few counts were recorded for this clonotype. The rearrangement joins TRBV5-1 to TRBJ2-5; TRBD1 might be the D (6 bases). Per germline, CDR1 SGHRS and CDR2 YFSETQ. The V end lost 2 bases, the J end lost 5 bases, and 13 bases lay between the germline ends. The CDR3 length is 14 residues. The CDR3 DNA is TGCGCCAGCAGCTTTATGGACAGCGCGGAGACCCAGTACTTC. It is translated as CASSFMDSAETQYF. The entire variable domain, with the rest obtained from reference TRBV5-1 and TRBJ2-5, is as follows: KAGVTQTPRYLIKTRGQQVTLSCSPISGHRSVSWYQQTPGQGLQFLFEYFSETQRNKGNFPGRFSGRQFSNSRSEMNVSTLELGDSALYLCASSFMDSAETQYFGPGTRLLVL.

This CDR3 is CSAGGPGPAGRGQYF. CDR3 nucleotides: TGCAGTGCTGGGGGCCCGGGACCAGCGGGCCGGGGGCAGTATTTT. V is TRBV20-1 and J is TRBJ2-3; D may match TRBD1 or TRBD2 (6 bases each). V was pared by 5 bases and J by 11 bases, with 26 bases between. CDR1 is DFQATT and CDR2 is SNEGSKA in the germline V gene (reference sequence). The CDR3 contains 15 residues.

The chain recombines TRBV10-3 with TRBJ2-5, with no clear D. Germline assignment: CDR1 ENHRY and CDR2 SYGVKD. The CDR3 has 13 amino acids. Trimming took 1 base from V and 3 from J, leaving 6 bases between them. CDR3 region: CAISEYGEETQYF. CDR3 coding DNA: TGTGCCATCAGTGAGTACGGAGAAGAGACCCAGTACTTC.

This clonotype was seen a few times. The chain recombines TRBV27 with TRBJ1-4; 9 nucleotides align to TRBD1. V lost 1 base to trimming and J lost 4 bases; unmatched junction nucleotides: 1. This CDR3 has 15 residues. The germline gives CDR1 MNHEY, CDR2 SMNVEV (reference sequence). CDR3: CASSLWGQGNEKLFF. Written as DNA, the CDR3 is TGTGCCAGCAGTTTATGGGGACAGGGTAATGAAAAACTGTTTTTT. The full variable domain, in which reference TRBV27 and TRBJ1-4 provide the parts outside the CDR3, is EAQVTQNPRYLITVTGKKLTVTCSQNMNHEYMSWYRQDPGLGLRQIYYSMNVEVTDKGDVPEGYKVSRKEKRNFPLILESPSPNQTSLYFCASSLWGQGNEKLFFGSGTQLSVL.

The chain employs TRBV3-1 and TRBJ1-1; maybe TRBD1 (5 bases). Looked up from germline, CDR1 is LGHDT and CDR2 is YNNKEL (reference sequence). V shed 6 bases and J shed 4 bases, with 15 bases lying between them. The CDR3 has 14 amino acids. The CDR3 loop is CASRFQGESTEAFF. The CDR3 coding sequence is TGTGCCAGCAGATTCCAGGGTGAGAGCACTGAAGCTTTCTTT.

This clonotype appeared many times. The chain uses TRBV7-2 and TRBJ2-7; unclear D gene. The CDR3 sequence is 13 residues long. From germline, CDR1 is SGHTA and CDR2 FQGNSA. The ends were cut back, 5 bases at V and 6 bases at J, with 14 bases in the middle. In DNA, the CDR3 is TGTGCCAGCAGCCCTTCATCAGGCTCCGAGCAGTACTTC. It translates to CASSPSSGSEQYF.

The gene calls are TRBV30 and TRBJ2-1, with D unclear. The germline CDR1 and CDR2 sequences are GTSNPN and SVGIG (reference sequence). The CDR3 extends over 14 amino acids. V was trimmed by 0 bases and J by 4 bases, leaving 10 bases between them. The CDR3 region has the DNA TGTGCCTGGAGTGTGGTTGGCGGTTACAATGAGCAGTTCTTC. It is translated as CAWSVVGGYNEQFF.

This clonotype was observed a handful of times. The chain joins TRBV18 to TRBJ1-1; the D is unclear. Trimming stripped 3 bases from V and 3 bases from J, with 11 bases between. The germline V gene has CDR1 KGHSH and CDR2 LQKENI. CDR3 length equals 14 residues. The DNA of the CDR3 is TGTGCCAGCTCACCGAGTCGGGAGGACACTGAAGCTTTCTTT. This codes for CASSPSREDTEAFF.

In this sample, this clonotype turned up many times. This chain links TRBV7-2 with TRBJ2-7; D call uncertain. The CDR3 is made up of 11 amino acids. The germline V gene has CDR1 SGHTA and CDR2 FQGNSA. V dropped 3 bases and J dropped 7 bases, with 7 bases sitting between them. DNA of the CDR3: TGTGCCAGCAGCTTTTCCTTGGAGCAGTACTTC. Translating it yields CASSFSLEQYF.

The chain uses TRBV5-1 and TRBJ2-1; 7 nucleotides align to TRBD1. The junction had 11 bases not matched to a gene; V was cut back by 4 bases and J by 7 bases. CDR1 SGHRS and CDR2 YFSETQ come from the germline V gene. The CDR3 runs 15 residues. This chain's CDR3 is CASSHGAGGKNEQFF. The DNA for the CDR3 is TGCGCCAGCAGCCATGGGGCAGGGGGTAAGAATGAGCAGTTCTTC.

The J gene is TRBJ1-2, the V gene TRBV28; 12 bases map to TRBD1. Germline CDR1 reads MDHEN; CDR2 reads SYDVKM. Unmatched junction bases numbered 14, after V lost 6 bases and J lost 6 bases. This CDR3 contains 17 residues. CDR3 in DNA: TGTGCCAGCAGCCTACGAAGTCCGGGACAGGGGGCTCATGGCTACACCTTC. Residues: CASSLRSPGQGAHGYTF.

The CDR3 is CASSLSGENEQFF. The CDR3 bases are TGTGCCAGCAGTTTATCAGGGGAGAATGAGCAGTTCTTC. This chain connects TRBV27 to TRBJ2-1; TRBD1 or TRBD2 may be the D gene (5 bases each). The CDR3 is 13 amino acids. Germline V CDR1 and CDR2: MNHEY, SMNVEV (reference sequence). Trimming stripped 0 bases from V and 7 bases from J, with 7 bases between.

Comment on this clonotype: Being one base from a much bigger clone, this may be a read error. The chain has TRBV5-4 and TRBJ2-6; D perhaps matches TRBD2 (6 bases). Germline CDR1 and CDR2: SGHNT and YYREEE (reference sequence). CDR3 length: 16 amino acids. The CDR3 DNA reads as TGTGCCGGCAGCTTGGAGGGTTTCTCGGGGGCCAACGTCCTGACTTTC. Amino acid sequence: CAGSLEGFSGANVLTF.

This clonotype showed up just a few times. One end of the junction does not line up with germline, which may come from a read error. The CDR3 nucleotides are TGCAGTGCTAATAGAGGGACGGCAGGAGCTGATGAGCGGTACTTC. This translates into CSANRGTAGADERYF. V is TRBV20-1 and J is TRBJ2-7; the D call may be TRBD1 or TRBD2 (5 bases each). This CDR3 region has 15 residues. Germline values: CDR1 DFQATT, CDR2 SNEGSKA (reference sequence).

The chain joins TRBV12-3 or TRBV12-4 to TRBJ2-1; D call uncertain. Trimming stripped 2 bases from V and 2 bases from J, with 13 bases between. The CDR3 spans 16 residues. CDR3: CASSLNRVNPYNEQFF. CDR3 sequence (DNA): TGTGCCAGCAGTTTAAATCGGGTTAACCCCTACAATGAGCAGTTCTTC.

V usage is TRBV20-1 and J usage is TRBJ1-4; D is possibly TRBD1 (5 bases). V was trimmed by 6 bases and J by 4 bases, leaving 9 bases between them. Germline V gives CDR1 DFQATT, CDR2 SNEGSKA (reference sequence). The CDR3 loop spans 12 amino acids. CDR3 coding DNA: TGCAGTGCGTCACAGGATAATGAAAAACTGTTTTTT. It is translated as CSASQDNEKLFF.

The rearrangement links TRBV20-1 to TRBJ1-2; D call uncertain. This CDR3 is built from 12 residues. From germline, CDR1 is DFQATT and CDR2 SNEGSKA (reference sequence). V was pared by 3 bases and J by 6 bases, with 11 bases between. CDR3 DNA: TGCAGTGCTAGTCTAGGGTCCCATGGCTACACCTTC. Translated, it gives CSASLGSHGYTF.

A few counts support this clonotype. This may stem from a read error, because a much larger clone lies one nucleotide away. The chain couples TRBV20-1 to TRBJ2-7; D call uncertain. V was pared by 6 bases and J by 7 bases, with 16 bases between. CDR1 and CDR2 (germline): DFQATT, SNEGSKA (reference sequence). This CDR3 spans 12 amino acids. In DNA, the CDR3 is TGCAGTGCCCCGAGGAAATACAATGAGCAGTACTTC. It encodes CSAPRKYNEQYF.

In this sample, this clonotype turned up a few times. The chain carries TRBV5-6 and TRBJ1-4; maybe TRBD1 (6 bases). Germline V gene lookup returns CDR1 SGHDT and CDR2 YYEEEE. V dropped 4 bases and J dropped 6 bases, with 16 bases sitting between them. CDR3 length equals 15 residues. CDR3 sequence reads: CASSPRGGSYEKLFF. CDR3 nucleotide sequence: TGTGCCAGCAGCCCGAGGGGGGGGTCCTATGAAAAACTGTTTTTT.

As concerns this clonotype: One junction end disagrees with the germline gene, perhaps due to a read error. The chain links TRBV9 to TRBJ2-7; D may be TRBD2 (5 bases). The tail of the sequence fits TRBJ2-5 better, so the J call may be wrong. The CDR3 sequence is 15 residues long. Per the germline V gene, CDR1 is SGDLS and CDR2 is YYNGEE. CDR3 coding DNA: TGTGTCAGCAGCGCCGGACGGACCGGACTTGGGACCCAGTACTTC. Translated, it gives CVSSAGRTGLGTQYF.

At least ten counts were recorded for this clonotype. V usage is TRBV6-5 and J usage is TRBJ2-1; maybe TRBD2 (6 bases). Germline V lookup: CDR1 MNHEY, CDR2 SVGAGI. This CDR3 comprises 15 residues. Trimming stripped 0 bases from V and 6 bases from J, with 12 bases between. The CDR3 protein is CASSYSGGNPNEQFF. CDR3 DNA: TGTGCCAGCAGTTACTCGGGCGGGAACCCCAATGAGCAGTTCTTC.

This clonotype was found many times. The chain joins TRBV7-2 to TRBJ2-3, with 11 nucleotides matching TRBD2. J was trimmed by 0 bases and V by 6 bases; bases with no gene match: 5. The CDR3 has 16 residues. CDR1 and CDR2 (germline): SGHTA, FQGNSA. DNA of the CDR3: TGTGCCAGCAGTTCGCGACTAGCGGGGAGCACAGATACGCAGTATTTT. Amino acids: CASSSRLAGSTDTQYF. Full variable domain (remainder filled in from reference TRBV7-2 and TRBJ2-3): GAGVSQSPSNKVTEKGKDVELRCDPISGHTALYWYRQSLGQGLEFLIYFQGNSAPDKSGLPSDRFSAERTGGSVSTLTIQRTQQEDSAVYLCASSSRLAGSTDTQYFGPGTRLTVL.

The gene calls are TRBV12-3 or TRBV12-4 and TRBJ2-4; D is ambiguous. CDR3 size: 14 residues. The V and J ends lost 8 bases and 13 bases respectively, with 24 bases between them. CDR3 in amino acids: CASCPNPSYNEQYF. DNA of the CDR3: TGTGCCAGCTGTCCTAATCCTTCCTACAATGAGCAGTACTTC.